The 9 T cell receptor beta chains listed next were all sequenced from one sample in a study of metastatic and nonmetastatic thyroid tumors. MiXCR was used by TCRdb to re-call the PCR reads. This sample carries tens of thousands of clones, around 10% of them seen once, and the ten largest clones take approximately 9.1%. No treatment had been given to any patient before thyroid surgery. Input material: blood. All receptors derive from a male donor with papillary thyroid cancer or a benign thyroid nodule (not recorded which). Some clones in this sample may be carry-over from other donors' samples.

The sample holds many counts of this clone. The gene calls are TRBV6-2 or TRBV6-3 and TRBJ2-1, with TRBD2 identical over 9 bases. V was clipped by 2 bases and J by 10 bases; unmatched bases: 12. The CDR3 extends over 16 amino acids. The germline V gene encodes CDR1 MNHEY and CDR2 SVGEGT. This CDR3 is CASSYGAGGLSVEQFF. The CDR3 nucleotides are TGTGCCAGCAGTTACGGGGCGGGAGGGTTGTCGGTCGAGCAGTTCTTC.

By sample fraction, this clone is medium-sized. V gene TRBV27 combines with J gene TRBJ2-7, with D tentatively TRBD1 (5 bases). The CDR3 contains 14 residues. Germline CDR1 MNHEY, CDR2 SMNVEV (reference sequence). Trimming cost V 3 bases and J 6 bases, with 15 bases left between them. The CDR3 DNA reads TGTGCCAGCAGTTTCCTTGACGACAGACGCGAGCAGTACTTC. It yields the protein CASSFLDDRREQYF.

This clone was found many times. The chain uses TRBV6-1 and TRBJ1-1; D perhaps matches TRBD1 (6 bases). V dropped 5 bases and J dropped 1 base, with 8 bases sitting between them. CDR1 is MNHNS, CDR2 SASEGT, per germline. The CDR3 has 13 residues. This chain's CDR3 is CASSLQGNTEAFF. The DNA of the CDR3 is TGTGCCAGCAGTTTACAGGGGAACACTGAAGCTTTCTTT.

There are many counts of this clone. V gene TRBV7-2 combines with J gene TRBJ2-1; perhaps TRBD1 as D (5 bases). V was trimmed by 3 bases and J by 4 bases, leaving 7 bases between them. In germline, CDR1 is SGHTA, CDR2 FQGNSA. There are 13 residues in the CDR3. CDR3 DNA: TGTGCCAGCAGCTTGGGGCAGTACAATGAGCAGTTCTTC. Translating it yields CASSLGQYNEQFF.

This clone has a count of ten or more. The CDR3 sequence: CSPVQGLGNQPQHF. CDR3 nucleotides: TGCAGTCCCGTACAGGGTCTCGGTAATCAGCCCCAGCATTTT. The V call is TRBV20-1, the J call TRBJ1-5; D perhaps matches TRBD1 (6 bases). Germline values: CDR1 DFQATT, CDR2 SNEGSKA (reference sequence). The CDR3 totals 14 residues. The germline V and J ends were trimmed by 8 bases and 4 bases, with 18 bases remaining between them.

As for this clone: The junction shows a germline mismatch at one end, possibly a read error. This sample includes further DNA sequences coding for the same CDR3. The chain joins TRBV18 to TRBJ2-2, with D perhaps TRBD1 or TRBD2 (5 bases each). The CDR3 extends over 15 amino acids. Germline values: CDR1 KGHSH, CDR2 LQKENI. This CDR3 is CASSPAVGTTGELFF. CDR3 coding DNA: TGTGCCAGCTCACCCGCGGTCGGGACCACCGGGGAGCTGTTCTTT.

The chain carries TRBV20-1 and TRBJ2-5, with D perhaps matching TRBD2 (5 bases). CDR3 length: 14 amino acids. V dropped 2 bases and J dropped 2 bases, with 12 bases sitting between them. CDR1 is DFQATT and CDR2 is SNEGSKA in the germline V gene (reference sequence). The CDR3 DNA sequence: TGCAGTGCTAGACAGGCTACGGGACAAGAGACCCAGTACTTC. Protein product: CSARQATGQETQYF.

This clone was seen at least ten times. The V gene is TRBV27, the J gene TRBJ2-3, with 13 bases identical to TRBD2. The CDR3 is 16 residues long. CDR1 is MNHEY and CDR2 is SMNVEV in the germline V gene (reference sequence). V gave up 4 bases and J gave up 3 bases; unmatched junction bases: 4. CDR3: CASSWGTSGKTDTQYF. The CDR3 DNA reads as TGTGCCAGCAGTTGGGGGACTAGCGGGAAAACAGATACGCAGTATTTT.

This clone was found many times. The chain combines TRBV5-8 with TRBJ1-5, with 9 bases aligning to TRBD1. Germline lookup yields CDR1 SGHTS and CDR2 YDEGEE. The V and J ends lost 4 bases and 4 bases, in that order; junction bases with no gene match: 0. This CDR3 contains 13 residues. The chain's CDR3 is CASSGQGNQPQHF. The CDR3 DNA follows: TGTGCCAGCAGCGGACAGGGGAATCAGCCCCAGCATTTT.